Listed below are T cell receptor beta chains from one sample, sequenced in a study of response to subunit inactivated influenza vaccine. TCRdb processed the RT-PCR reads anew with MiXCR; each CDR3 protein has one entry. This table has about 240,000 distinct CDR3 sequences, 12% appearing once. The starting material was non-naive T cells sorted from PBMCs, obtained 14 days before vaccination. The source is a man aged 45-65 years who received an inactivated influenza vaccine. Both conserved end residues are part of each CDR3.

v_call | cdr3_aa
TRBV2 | CASSDGQGDYEQYF
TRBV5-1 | CASSVTTSGQGLGKLFF
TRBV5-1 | CASSLLPPGQGANEQFF
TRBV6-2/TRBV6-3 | CASSPGLLKLAAPLEQYF
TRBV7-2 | CASSAQRTGGNEQFF
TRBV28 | CASSAPGGTPYEQYF
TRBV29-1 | CSVGTGGQPQHF
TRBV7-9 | CASSLGGASTDTQYF
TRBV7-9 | CASSSTVLSTDTQYF
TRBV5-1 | CASSPLRGTEAFF
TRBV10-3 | CAISRQGQSGNTIYF
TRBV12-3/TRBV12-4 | CASSFEAKNIQYF
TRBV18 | CASSPGIGGLYEQYF
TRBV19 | CASSDRGRGTEAFF
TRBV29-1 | CSVWTGAVNYGYTF
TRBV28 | CASSLDSAHNNNEQFF
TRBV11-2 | CASSPKTGGAGSPLHF
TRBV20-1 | CSARLPESTDTQYF
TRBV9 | CASSVGGGRGGHNEQFF
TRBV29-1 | CSVRDRASNTEAFF
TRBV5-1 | CASSLAPSGAQETQYF
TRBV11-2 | CASSSTRGAGLNEQFF